Listed below are T cell receptor beta chains from one sample, sequenced in a study of T-cell memory formation after mild COVID-19. TCRdb reprocessed the 5' RACE reads with MiXCR, giving one entry per CDR3 protein. The table shows 250,000 to 350,000 distinct CDR3 sequences, with about 16% occurring only once. Source material: PBMCs or a T cell subset sorted from them (not recorded which). The receptors shown here come from a man aged 18 to 29 who had mild COVID-19 (a few samples of this study predate the infection). Cell type and time point are not known. Both conserved end residues are part of each CDR3. D genes are given only for firm matches. The size of a clone is reported for some rows only, either as once, few or many, or as a class for expanded clones.

J: TRBJ2-1
D: -
V: TRBV10-3
size: many
DNA: TGTGCCATCAGTTTAGGTGTTTCGAATGAGCAGTTCTTC
CDR3: CAISLGVSNEQFF

J: TRBJ2-1
D: TRBD1
V: TRBV6-6
size: -
DNA: TGTGCCAGCATTTACGGGACAGGGAATGAGCAGTTCTTC
CDR3: CASIYGTGNEQFF

J: TRBJ2-7
D: -
V: TRBV28
size: -
DNA: TGTGCCAGCAGCTACAGGGTAGAGACCTACGAGCAGTACTTC
CDR3: CASSYRVETYEQYF

J: TRBJ2-1
D: -
V: TRBV5-4
size: -
DNA: TGTGCCTACGAACTGGACAGCTTATACAATGAGCAGTTCTTC
CDR3: CAYELDSLYNEQFF

J: TRBJ2-3
D: -
V: TRBV4-1
size: few
DNA: TGCGCCAGCAGCCAAGTCAACAGAATTACAGATACGCAGTATTTT
CDR3: CASSQVNRITDTQYF

J: TRBJ2-4
D: -
V: TRBV5-6
size: -
DNA: TGTGCCAGCAGCGAGCAGTCCCGGACAGTCATCATTCAGTACTTC
CDR3: CASSEQSRTVIIQYF

J: TRBJ2-7
D: -
V: TRBV9
size: few
DNA: TGTGCCAGCAGCGTCTCTCTAGTTCACGAGCAGTACTTC
CDR3: CASSVSLVHEQYF

J: TRBJ2-3
D: TRBD2
V: TRBV20-1
size: few
DNA: TGCAGTGCTTATGGACTAGCGGAGGCCGATACGCAGTATTTT
CDR3: CSAYGLAEADTQYF

J: TRBJ1-3
D: TRBD1
V: TRBV7-2
size: -
DNA: TGTGCCAGCAGCCCATGGACAGGGGTCGGAAACACCATATATTTT
CDR3: CASSPWTGVGNTIYF

J: TRBJ2-1
D: -
V: TRBV4-3
size: few
DNA: TGCGCCAGCAGCCAATGGGGTACGGGGGGCCCCGGCAATGAGCAGTTCTTC
CDR3: CASSQWGTGGPGNEQFF

J: TRBJ1-5
D: -
V: TRBV30
size: -
DNA: TGTGCCTGGAGCAACCAGGGAAATCAGCCCCAGCATTTT
CDR3: CAWSNQGNQPQHF

J: TRBJ1-2
D: -
V: TRBV10-3
size: -
DNA: TGTGCCATCAGGGGTCGGACAGACTATGGCTACACCTTC
CDR3: CAIRGRTDYGYTF

J: TRBJ1-5
D: -
V: TRBV12-3/TRBV12-4
size: few
DNA: TGTGCCAGCAGAGAGGGGACTCAGCCCCAGCATTTT
CDR3: CASREGTQPQHF

J: TRBJ2-5
D: -
V: TRBV21-1
size: few
DNA: TGTGCCAGCAGCGCTCTAGCGGGGGATAGTCCAGAGACCCAGTACTTC
CDR3: CASSALAGDSPETQYF

J: TRBJ2-1
D: -
V: TRBV10-3
size: few
DNA: TGTGCCATCGCCGGGTGGGAGAGTAATGAGCAGTTCTTC
CDR3: CAIAGWESNEQFF

J: TRBJ2-6
D: TRBD1
V: TRBV5-1
size: few
DNA: TGCGCCAGCATCGACAGGGAGTCTGGGGCCAACGTCCTGACTTTC
CDR3: CASIDRESGANVLTF

J: TRBJ2-2
D: -
V: TRBV11-3
size: few
DNA: TGTGCCAGCAGCTTTGGCCAGGGGATCTCCGGGGAGCTGTTTTTT
CDR3: CASSFGQGISGELFF

J: TRBJ1-3
D: -
V: TRBV11-2
size: many
DNA: TGTGCCAGCAGCCCCACCCTCTCTGGAAACACCATATATTTT
CDR3: CASSPTLSGNTIYF

J: TRBJ2-5
D: TRBD2
V: TRBV7-8
size: many
DNA: TGTGCCAGCGTAGCGGGGGGGCCGCGGGAGACCCAGTACTTC
CDR3: CASVAGGPRETQYF

J: TRBJ2-3
D: -
V: TRBV4-1
size: -
DNA: TGCGCCAGCAGCCAAGATAGGACCGGGACTTCCGATACGCAGTATTTT
CDR3: CASSQDRTGTSDTQYF

J: TRBJ2-3
D: -
V: TRBV6-5
size: few
DNA: TGTGCCAGCAGTTACGTGAAGGGAGATACGCAGTATTTT
CDR3: CASSYVKGDTQYF

J: TRBJ2-2
D: TRBD2
V: TRBV4-3
size: few
DNA: TGCGCCAGCAGCCAAGATCTGCTAGCGGGGGGGAACACCGGGGAGCTGTTTTTT
CDR3: CASSQDLLAGGNTGELFF

J: TRBJ2-2
D: -
V: TRBV2
size: few
DNA: TGTGCCAGCAGTGAGGGGATCGCCGGGGAGCTGTTTTTT
CDR3: CASSEGIAGELFF

J: TRBJ2-1
D: TRBD2
V: TRBV5-1
size: many
DNA: TGCGCCAGCAGCTTGGTCCCGGGACTAAGGAGTGAGCAGTTCTTC
CDR3: CASSLVPGLRSEQFF

J: TRBJ2-5
D: -
V: TRBV7-2
size: many
DNA: TGTGCCAGCAGCTTAGACGTACGGGAGACCCAGTACTTC
CDR3: CASSLDVRETQYF